The sequence of this TCR beta chain was determined in a study of T cells in Graves' hyperthyroidism and ophthalmopathy. Ophthalmopathy patients had Clinical Activity Score at least 3, NOSPECS grade at least 4, duration under 3 months. Approximately 10 ml of fresh peripheral blood supplied the PBMCs. Notes on the study in general: In blood, most of the thyroid clonotypes expanded above 0.001 were also present.

Trimming removed 3 bases from V and 4 bases from J, with 7 bases in between. The CDR3 is 14 amino acids. The V gene's germline CDR1 is MNHNS and CDR2 SASEGT. Amplification of TCR beta CDR3 regions was performed using RNA transcripts as template. RT-PCR in the first round (using the HTBI primer set) targeted the TCR CDR3. TCRdb re-called the multiplex PCR reads with MiXCR, one entry per CDR3 protein. The sample records around 600,000 distinct CDR3 sequences, 13% to 15% being singletons. Details on this clonotype: The antigen is not known. Given a much more abundant clone one base away, this may be a read error.

Sequenced input: blood. This sequence joins TRBV6-1 and TRBJ1-6, with unresolved D. The sequence was collected from a woman between 18 and 30 years old with Graves' ophthalmopathy. The CDR3 nucleotides are TGTGCCAGCAGTGACGGAGGTTATAATTCACCCCTCCACTTT. It is translated as CASSDGGYNSPLHF.